This T cell receptor (beta chain) derives from a study of blood T cell repertoires in COVID-19. Looking at the study overall: There were acute and convalescent COVID-19 samples, and they came from the United States, Italy and Spain. T cells, B-cell-depleted T cells, or PBMCs provided the cDNA or gDNA that served as material.

In the authors' methods: Using reference gene primer amplification, nucleated cell counts were estimated. The table came from immunoSEQ multiplex PCR; TCRdb's copy has only in-frame clones and leaves some out. Clone size and V and J calls were adopted from that table, with D and trimming inferred from the DNA. The sample shows 250,000 to 350,000 clones, about 85% of them seen only once. This CDR3 is built from 12 residues. Per the germline V gene, CDR1 is LNHDA and CDR2 is SQIVND (reference sequence). The V and J ends lost 3 bases and 6 bases, in that order; junction bases with no gene match: 2. In Seattle, patients joined the study during active infection and were tracked longitudinally. This clone was seen a handful of times.

The chain links TRBV19 to TRBJ2-7; 7 nucleotides agree with TRBD1. Sequenced: peripheral blood. The TCR comes from a human donor with COVID-19, enrolled during active disease. The donor label of this sample is uncertain. In DNA form, the CDR3 reads TGTGCCAGTAGTATTGGACAGGCCGAGCAGTACTTC. This codes for CASSIGQAEQYF. Full variable domain (remainder filled in from reference TRBV19 and TRBJ2-7): DGGITQSPKYLFRKEGQNVTLSCEQNLNHDAMYWYRQDPGQGLRLIYYSQIVNDFQKGDIAEGYSVSREKKESFPLTVTSAQKNPTAFYLCASSIGQAEQYFGPGTRLTVT.